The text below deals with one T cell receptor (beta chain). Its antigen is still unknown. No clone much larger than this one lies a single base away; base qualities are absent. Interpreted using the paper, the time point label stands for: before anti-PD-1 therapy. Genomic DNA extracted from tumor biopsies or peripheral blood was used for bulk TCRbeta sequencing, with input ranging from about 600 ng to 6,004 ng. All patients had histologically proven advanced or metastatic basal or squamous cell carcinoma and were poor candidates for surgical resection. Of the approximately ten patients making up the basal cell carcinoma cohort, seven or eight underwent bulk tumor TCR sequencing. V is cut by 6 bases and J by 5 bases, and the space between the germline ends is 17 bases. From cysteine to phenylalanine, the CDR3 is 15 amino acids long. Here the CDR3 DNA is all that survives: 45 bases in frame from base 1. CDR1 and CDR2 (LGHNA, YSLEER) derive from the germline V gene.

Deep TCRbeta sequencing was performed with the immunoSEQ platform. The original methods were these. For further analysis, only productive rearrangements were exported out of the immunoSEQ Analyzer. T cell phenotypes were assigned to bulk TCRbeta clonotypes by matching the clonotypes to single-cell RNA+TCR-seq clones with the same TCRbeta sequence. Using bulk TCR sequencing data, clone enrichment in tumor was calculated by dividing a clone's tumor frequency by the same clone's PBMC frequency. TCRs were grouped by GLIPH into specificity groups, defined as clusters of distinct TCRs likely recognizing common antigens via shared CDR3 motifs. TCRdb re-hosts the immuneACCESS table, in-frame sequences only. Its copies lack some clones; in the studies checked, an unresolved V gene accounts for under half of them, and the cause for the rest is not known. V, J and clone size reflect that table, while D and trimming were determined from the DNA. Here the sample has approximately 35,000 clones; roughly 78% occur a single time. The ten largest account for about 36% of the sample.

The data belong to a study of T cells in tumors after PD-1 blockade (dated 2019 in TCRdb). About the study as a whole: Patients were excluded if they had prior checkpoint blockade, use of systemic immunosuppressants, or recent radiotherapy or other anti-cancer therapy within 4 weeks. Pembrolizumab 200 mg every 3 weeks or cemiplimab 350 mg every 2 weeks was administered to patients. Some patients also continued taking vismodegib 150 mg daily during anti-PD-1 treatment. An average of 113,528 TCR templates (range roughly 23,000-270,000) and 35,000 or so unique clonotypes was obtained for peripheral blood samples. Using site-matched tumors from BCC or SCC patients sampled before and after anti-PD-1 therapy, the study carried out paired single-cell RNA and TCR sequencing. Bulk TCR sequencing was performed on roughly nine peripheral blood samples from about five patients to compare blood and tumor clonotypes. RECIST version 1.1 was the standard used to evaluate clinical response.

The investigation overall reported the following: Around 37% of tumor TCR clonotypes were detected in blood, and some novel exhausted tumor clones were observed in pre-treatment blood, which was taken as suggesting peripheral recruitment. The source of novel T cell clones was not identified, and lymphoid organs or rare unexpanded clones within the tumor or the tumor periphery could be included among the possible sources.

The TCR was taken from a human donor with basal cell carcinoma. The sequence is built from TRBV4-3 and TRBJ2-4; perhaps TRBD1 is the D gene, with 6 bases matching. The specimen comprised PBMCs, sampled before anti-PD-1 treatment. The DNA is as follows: TGCGCCAGCAGTGGGGCGAGGGGGTTGCAAAACATTCAGTACTTC. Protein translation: CASSGARGLQNIQYF.